These T cell receptor beta chains were read from a single sample in a study of radiation and T cells in renal cell carcinoma. Measured with immunoSEQ multiplex PCR; TCRdb has only the in-frame clones, and not every one. The table lists approximately 51,000 clones, about 80% of them singletons. The specimen was blood, collected from a patient whose treatment included radiotherapy and nephrectomy. These receptors were taken from a woman in her sixties or seventies with renal cell carcinoma. The CDR3 runs from the conserved cysteine through the conserved F or W. D genes are given only for firm matches. Expanded clones get a size class; other rows say once, few or many, or leave the size out.

j_call: TRBJ2-2
clone_size: .
d_call: TRBD1
v_call: TRBV18
cdr3_aa: CASSRDRVTGELFF
cdr3_nt: TGTGCCAGCTCACGAGACAGGGTCACCGGGGAGCTGTTTTTT

j_call: TRBJ1-2
clone_size: .
d_call: TRBD1
v_call: TRBV7-9
cdr3_aa: CASSPAAGGNYGYTF
cdr3_nt: TGTGCCAGCAGTCCGGCGGCAGGGGGAAACTATGGCTACACCTTC

j_call: TRBJ2-3
clone_size: few
d_call: .
v_call: TRBV5-1
cdr3_aa: CASRAEPTDTQYF
cdr3_nt: TGCGCCAGCAGGGCGGAGCCCACAGATACGCAGTATTTT

j_call: TRBJ2-1
clone_size: .
d_call: TRBD2
v_call: TRBV19
cdr3_aa: CASTAKTSAYNEQFF
cdr3_nt: TGTGCCAGTACCGCGAAAACTAGCGCCTACAATGAGCAGTTCTTC

j_call: TRBJ2-2
clone_size: few
d_call: .
v_call: TRBV4-2
cdr3_aa: CASSQGRGAGTGELFF
cdr3_nt: TGTGCCAGCAGCCAAGGAAGGGGGGCAGGCACCGGGGAGCTGTTTTTT

j_call: TRBJ2-7
clone_size: .
d_call: TRBD1
v_call: TRBV18
cdr3_aa: CASSPAGGWNEQYF
cdr3_nt: TGTGCCAGCTCACCGGCAGGGGGCTGGAACGAGCAGTACTTC

j_call: TRBJ2-7
clone_size: .
d_call: TRBD2
v_call: TRBV5-1
cdr3_aa: CASSLQTSGYEQYF
cdr3_nt: TGCGCCAGCAGCTTGCAGACTAGCGGTTACGAGCAGTACTTC

j_call: TRBJ1-2
clone_size: few
d_call: .
v_call: TRBV19
cdr3_aa: CASSRGGSRGYGYTF
cdr3_nt: TGTGCCAGTAGTAGAGGAGGCAGCCGGGGCTATGGCTACACCTTC

j_call: TRBJ2-7
clone_size: .
d_call: TRBD2
v_call: TRBV27
cdr3_aa: CASSGGSGYEQYF
cdr3_nt: TGTGCCAGCTCCGGCGGGAGCGGGTACGAGCAGTACTTC

j_call: TRBJ2-3
clone_size: .
d_call: TRBD2
v_call: TRBV5-1
cdr3_aa: CASSGRGLAGGSTDTQYF
cdr3_nt: TGCGCCAGCAGCGGACGTGGACTAGCGGGGGGGAGCACAGATACGCAGTATTTT

j_call: TRBJ1-5
clone_size: .
d_call: TRBD1
v_call: TRBV27
cdr3_aa: CASSYRDRDQPQHF
cdr3_nt: TGTGCCAGCAGTTACCGGGACAGGGATCAGCCCCAGCATTTT

j_call: TRBJ1-1
clone_size: .
d_call: TRBD1
v_call: TRBV7-6
cdr3_aa: CASSLTGTDTEAFF
cdr3_nt: TGTGCCAGCAGCTTGACCGGGACAGACACTGAAGCTTTCTTT

j_call: TRBJ2-3
clone_size: few
d_call: .
v_call: TRBV20-1
cdr3_aa: CSARDLSTQYF
cdr3_nt: TGCAGTGCCAGGGACTTGAGTACGCAGTATTTT

j_call: TRBJ2-3
clone_size: .
d_call: TRBD2
v_call: TRBV19
cdr3_aa: CASSPRRTSGGDTQYF
cdr3_nt: TGTGCCAGTAGTCCACGGCGGACTAGCGGAGGAGATACGCAGTATTTT

j_call: TRBJ2-3
clone_size: .
d_call: TRBD2
v_call: TRBV28
cdr3_aa: CASSPGGAAGTDTQYF
cdr3_nt: TGTGCCAGCAGCCCGGGGGGGGCAGCGGGGACAGATACGCAGTATTTT

j_call: TRBJ2-7
clone_size: once
d_call: .
v_call: TRBV11-2
cdr3_aa: CASSPTSLRPYEQYF
cdr3_nt: TGTGCCAGCAGCCCCACGAGTTTGAGACCCTACGAGCAGTACTTC

j_call: TRBJ2-3
clone_size: .
d_call: .
v_call: TRBV29-1
cdr3_aa: CSGGGPDTQYF
cdr3_nt: TGCAGCGGGGGGGGGCCAGATACGCAGTATTTT

j_call: TRBJ1-5
clone_size: once
d_call: TRBD1
v_call: TRBV4-1
cdr3_aa: CASSPSPLGTGTNQPQHF
cdr3_nt: TGCGCCAGCAGCCCAAGCCCGTTGGGGACAGGGACCAATCAGCCCCAGCATTTT

j_call: TRBJ2-5
clone_size: .
d_call: .
v_call: TRBV19
cdr3_aa: CASSILGRSTQETQYF
cdr3_nt: TGTGCCAGTAGTATTCTTGGTCGCAGCACCCAAGAGACCCAGTACTTC

j_call: TRBJ1-2
clone_size: few
d_call: .
v_call: TRBV6-5
cdr3_aa: CASRNEGDYGYTF
cdr3_nt: TGTGCCAGCAGGAACGAGGGAGACTATGGCTACACCTTC

j_call: TRBJ2-3
clone_size: .
d_call: TRBD1
v_call: TRBV9
cdr3_aa: CASSVGTGLTDTQYF
cdr3_nt: TGTGCCAGCAGCGTAGGGACAGGGCTCACAGATACGCAGTATTTT

j_call: TRBJ1-1
clone_size: .
d_call: .
v_call: TRBV9
cdr3_aa: CASSPHSGNTEAFF
cdr3_nt: TGTGCCAGCAGCCCCCACTCAGGGAACACTGAAGCTTTCTTT

j_call: TRBJ1-1
clone_size: .
d_call: .
v_call: TRBV6-6
cdr3_aa: CASSETGFSKAFF
cdr3_nt: TGTGCCAGCAGCGAAACAGGGTTTAGTAAAGCTTTCTTT

j_call: TRBJ1-6
clone_size: .
d_call: TRBD1
v_call: TRBV7-3
cdr3_aa: CASSTGTGPNSPLHF
cdr3_nt: TGTGCCAGCAGCACCGGGACAGGTCCCAATTCACCCCTCCACTTT

j_call: TRBJ1-1
clone_size: .
d_call: .
v_call: TRBV30
cdr3_aa: CAWSVRRVTEAFF
cdr3_nt: TGTGCCTGGAGTGTACGAAGGGTAACTGAAGCTTTCTTT

j_call: TRBJ2-2
clone_size: medium-sized
d_call: .
v_call: TRBV27
cdr3_aa: CASSPLETGELFF
cdr3_nt: TGTGCCAGCAGTCCTCTAGAGACCGGGGAGCTGTTTTTT

j_call: TRBJ2-7
clone_size: .
d_call: .
v_call: TRBV27
cdr3_aa: CASRLTGTHSYEQYF
cdr3_nt: TGTGCCAGCAGGCTAACGGGGACACACTCCTACGAGCAGTACTTC

j_call: TRBJ1-3
clone_size: .
d_call: .
v_call: TRBV7-9
cdr3_aa: CASNRGLGFSSGNTIYF
cdr3_nt: TGTGCCAGCAACCGGGGGCTGGGCTTTAGCTCTGGAAACACCATATATTTT

j_call: TRBJ1-2
clone_size: once
d_call: TRBD1
v_call: TRBV5-6
cdr3_aa: CASSRPYRGRF
cdr3_nt: TGTGCCAGCAGCCGGCCCTACAGGGGCCGCTTC

j_call: TRBJ1-2
clone_size: few
d_call: TRBD1
v_call: TRBV6-5
cdr3_aa: CASSWTGDIYGYTF
cdr3_nt: TGTGCCAGCAGTTGGACAGGGGACATCTATGGCTACACCTTC

j_call: TRBJ1-5
clone_size: .
d_call: .
v_call: TRBV6-5
cdr3_aa: CASSYRAGFQPQHF
cdr3_nt: TGTGCCAGCAGTTACCGGGCAGGGTTTCAGCCCCAGCATTTT

j_call: TRBJ2-5
clone_size: few
d_call: TRBD1
v_call: TRBV10-3
cdr3_aa: CAISDQLQTGGARALTQYF
cdr3_nt: TGTGCCATCAGTGACCAACTTCAGACAGGGGGCGCTCGGGCCTTAACCCAGTACTTC

j_call: TRBJ2-1
clone_size: .
d_call: TRBD1
v_call: TRBV2
cdr3_aa: CASSEDRVASEQFF
cdr3_nt: TGTGCCAGCAGCGAGGACAGGGTGGCGAGTGAGCAGTTCTTC

j_call: TRBJ1-1
clone_size: few
d_call: TRBD1
v_call: TRBV6-5
cdr3_aa: CASSYGRQGGTEAFF
cdr3_nt: TGTGCCAGCAGTTACGGGCGACAGGGCGGAACTGAAGCTTTCTTT

j_call: TRBJ1-2
clone_size: once
d_call: .
v_call: TRBV6-1
cdr3_aa: CASSDYMSLGYTF
cdr3_nt: TGTGCCAGCAGTGATTATATGTCTTTGGGCTACACCTTC

j_call: TRBJ2-7
clone_size: .
d_call: .
v_call: TRBV4-2
cdr3_aa: CASSQVGGLSEQYF
cdr3_nt: TGTGCCAGCAGCCAAGTTGGGGGATTGAGTGAGCAGTACTTC

j_call: TRBJ2-7
clone_size: .
d_call: TRBD2
v_call: TRBV4-3
cdr3_aa: CASSQATSGSNEQYF
cdr3_nt: TGCGCCAGCAGCCAAGCGACTAGCGGGAGCAACGAGCAGTACTTC

j_call: TRBJ2-1
clone_size: .
d_call: .
v_call: TRBV2
cdr3_aa: CASSGPAASYNEQFF
cdr3_nt: TGTGCCAGCAGTGGTCCGGCAGCCTCCTACAATGAGCAGTTCTTC

j_call: TRBJ2-1
clone_size: .
d_call: TRBD1
v_call: TRBV9
cdr3_aa: CASSVGGQLYNEQFF
cdr3_nt: TGTGCCAGCAGCGTAGGGGGACAGCTTTACAATGAGCAGTTCTTC

j_call: TRBJ1-5
clone_size: .
d_call: .
v_call: TRBV9
cdr3_aa: CASSVGAGPNQPQHF
cdr3_nt: TGTGCCAGCAGCGTAGGGGCAGGGCCCAATCAGCCCCAGCATTTT

j_call: TRBJ1-6
clone_size: .
d_call: .
v_call: TRBV25-1
cdr3_aa: CASGQHNSPLHF
cdr3_nt: TGTGCCAGCGGACAGCATAATTCACCCCTCCACTTT